This TCR beta chain was sequenced during a study of Graves' ophthalmopathy and Graves' hyperthyroidism. RNA transcripts served as template for amplifying TCR beta CDR3 sequences. First-round RT-PCR with HTBI primers preceded a second-round multiplex PCR. TCRdb used MiXCR to reprocess the multiplex PCR reads, holding one entry per CDR3 protein. The sample yields 660,000 or so distinct CDR3 sequences, about 38% seen once. Overall study findings and caveats: Blood contained most expanded thyroid clonotypes exceeding 0.001 frequency.

This CDR3 is built from 14 residues. The trim removed 7 bases at V and 4 bases at J, leaving 5 bases unmatched. Germline V gene lookup returns CDR1 SGHAT and CDR2 FQNNGV. This clonotype was detected many times. The antigen is unknown. Disease in donors with ophthalmopathy had moderate-to-severe activity, CAS ≥3, NOSPECS ≥4 and under 3 months' duration. Patients with other autoimmune diseases, uncontrolled infections, pregnancy or lactation were excluded. A roughly 9.1 ml volume of fresh peripheral blood provided the PBMCs. Sequencing was performed on peripheral blood. This sequence joins TRBV11-2 and TRBJ1-1; 11 nucleotides align to TRBD1. The TCR comes from an adult man with Graves' ophthalmopathy. In nucleotides, the CDR3 is TGTGCCAGCAACGGACAGGGGGCGGGCACTGAAGCTTTCTTT. As protein: CASNGQGAGTEAFF.